This TCR beta chain was sequenced during a study of radiation and T cells in renal cell carcinoma. Per germline, CDR1 LGHNA and CDR2 YNFKEQ. Trimming pared 4 bases from V and 0 bases from J, leaving 9 bases between. This CDR3 comprises 15 residues. Time point specified: blood 4 weeks post-SBRT, at nephrectomy. Regarding treatment: 15 Gy SBRT to primary tumor, nephrectomy 4 weeks later. Nephrectomy followed 15 Gy stereotactic body radiation by 4 weeks. After SBRT, blood was collected at 2 and 4 weeks, plus baseline. The patient's renal cell carcinoma had clear cell pathology. The assay was immunoSEQ multiplex PCR, and TCRdb's table has in-frame clones only and misses some. The sample consists of some 80,000 clones, less than 85% of them appearing once.

The chain couples TRBV4-2 to TRBJ1-4; TRBD1 is a possible D gene (5 bases). This sample comprised blood, obtained from a patient whose treatment included radiotherapy and nephrectomy. The sequence was obtained from a woman aged 60-70 years with renal cell carcinoma. The DNA of the CDR3 is TGTGCCAGCAGCCGAGACAGAACAACTAATGAAAAACTGTTTTTT. Protein product: CASSRDRTTNEKLFF.